This TCR beta chain was sequenced for a study of PD-L1 blockade in urothelial cancer. Study-level information: Analysis of the blood was performed 3 weeks (second dose) and 6 weeks after treatment start.

Sequencing was performed with immunoSEQ multiplex PCR; in TCRdb, only in-frame clones are kept and a portion is missing. Of about 120,000 clones in the sample, approximately 90% are singletons; the top ten hold roughly 1.7%. Time point indicated: peripheral blood 6 weeks after treatment start. Trimming removed 5 bases at V and 4 bases at J, with 18 bases between. Per germline, CDR1 SGHTA and CDR2 FQGNSA. CDR3 length equals 16 residues. Source: PBMCs, taken around atezolizumab (anti-PD-L1) treatment. The genes are TRBV7-2 and TRBJ2-1; D might be TRBD1 (5 bases). This receptor was identified in a man aged 60-69 years with urothelial cancer. The CDR3 sequence is CASSQRPQGEYNEQFF. The CDR3 nucleotides are TGTGCCAGCAGCCAGAGGCCGCAGGGCGAGTACAATGAGCAGTTCTTC.